Below, 2 T cell receptor beta chains from the same sample are listed, as sequenced in a study of cytomegalovirus exposure and HLA in healthy donors. Primers included in the PCR were 60 Vbeta and 13 Jbeta primers. Here immunoSEQ multiplex PCR was the method, and the copy in TCRdb shows in-frame clones only, minus some. The sample records roughly 100,000 clones, around 86% being singletons. The sample was PBMCs. These receptors were taken from a man aged 30 to 45 in good health and CMV-seropositive.

The gene calls are TRBV6-1 and TRBJ2-7; 9 bases match TRBD1. The CDR3 is made up of 15 amino acids. Germline V gene data show CDR1 as MNHNS and CDR2 as SASEGT. Trimming removed 3 bases from V and 6 bases from J; junction bases left unmatched: 9. CDR3: CASSDLGTGFSEQYF. The CDR3 DNA reads as TGTGCCAGCAGTGATCTAGGGACAGGGTTTTCCGAGCAGTACTTC.

The rearrangement links TRBV7-8 to TRBJ1-2; 11 nucleotides match TRBD1. Germline CDR1 is SGHVS and CDR2 is FQNEAQ. Trimming took 4 bases from V and 3 from J; bases not matched to a gene: 4. CDR3 length: 15 residues. The CDR3 loop reads CASSSWDRGYYGYTF. CDR3 DNA: TGTGCCAGCAGCTCCTGGGACAGGGGGTACTATGGCTACACCTTC.